Listed below are T cell receptor beta chains from one sample, sequenced in a study of OX40 agonist ivuxolimab in advanced cancers. The data were produced by immunoSEQ multiplex PCR, yet TCRdb's version contains in-frame clones alone and is incomplete. In the table there are roughly 66,000 clones, 83% of which are singletons. The sequences come from CD4+ or CD8+ T cells sorted from blood, collected in a trial of the OX40 agonist ivuxolimab. These receptors were collected from an adult with an advanced solid tumor such as melanoma, head and neck, liver or kidney cancer. CDR3s include the opening cysteine and the closing phenylalanine or tryptophan. Fields, in order: clone size, D gene, J gene, V gene, CDR3 protein, CDR3 DNA. A D gene is named only where the DNA matches it firmly. Not every row has a clone size; where given, it reads once, few, many or a size class.

clone size: -
D gene: TRBD2
J gene: TRBJ2-1
V gene: TRBV4-2
CDR3 protein: CASSQRTSGSLGNEQFF
CDR3 DNA: TGTGCCAGCAGCCAAAGGACTAGCGGGAGTCTGGGTAATGAGCAGTTCTTC

clone size: -
D gene: -
J gene: TRBJ2-7
V gene: TRBV14
CDR3 protein: CASSHNYEQYF
CDR3 DNA: TGTGCCAGCAGCCATAACTACGAGCAGTACTTC

clone size: -
D gene: -
J gene: TRBJ2-7
V gene: TRBV15
CDR3 protein: CATSRDLQKSYEQYF
CDR3 DNA: TGTGCCACCAGCAGAGATCTACAGAAGTCCTACGAGCAGTACTTC

clone size: -
D gene: -
J gene: TRBJ1-1
V gene: TRBV14
CDR3 protein: CASSLHSVDASVAFF
CDR3 DNA: TGTGCCAGCAGCCTCCATTCTGTCGACGCGTCTGTGGCTTTCTTT

clone size: -
D gene: -
J gene: TRBJ2-5
V gene: TRBV30
CDR3 protein: CAWNRRFQETQYF
CDR3 DNA: TGTGCCTGGAACCGACGCTTCCAAGAGACCCAGTACTTC

clone size: -
D gene: -
J gene: TRBJ2-6
V gene: TRBV7-9
CDR3 protein: CASNKLTSGANVLTF
CDR3 DNA: TGTGCCAGCAACAAACTGACATCTGGGGCCAACGTCCTGACTTTC

clone size: -
D gene: -
J gene: TRBJ2-7
V gene: TRBV6-5
CDR3 protein: CASMAPRRSGQEQYF
CDR3 DNA: TGTGCCAGCATGGCGCCCCGGAGGAGCGGTCAGGAGCAGTACTTC

clone size: -
D gene: -
J gene: TRBJ2-7
V gene: TRBV6-1
CDR3 protein: CASSENRGTPRGEQYF
CDR3 DNA: TGTGCCAGCAGTGAGAACCGGGGAACCCCCCGGGGCGAGCAGTACTTC

clone size: -
D gene: -
J gene: TRBJ1-2
V gene: TRBV7-2
CDR3 protein: CASSLGLSSRDGYTF
CDR3 DNA: TGTGCCAGCAGCTTAGGGTTGTCTTCCCGGGATGGCTACACCTTC

clone size: -
D gene: -
J gene: TRBJ2-7
V gene: TRBV11-2
CDR3 protein: CASSITRYEQYF
CDR3 DNA: TGTGCCAGTAGCATAACCCGGTACGAGCAGTACTTC

clone size: -
D gene: -
J gene: TRBJ2-1
V gene: TRBV9
CDR3 protein: CASSVHSDNEQFF
CDR3 DNA: TGTGCCAGCAGCGTACATTCGGACAATGAGCAGTTCTTC

clone size: -
D gene: TRBD2
J gene: TRBJ2-7
V gene: TRBV15
CDR3 protein: CATSRPHPGTSVYEQYF
CDR3 DNA: TGTGCCACCAGCAGACCCCACCCCGGGACTAGCGTCTACGAGCAGTACTTC

clone size: -
D gene: -
J gene: TRBJ1-1
V gene: TRBV5-1
CDR3 protein: CASSLQGDTEAFF
CDR3 DNA: TGCGCCAGCAGCTTGCAGGGAGATACTGAAGCTTTCTTT

clone size: -
D gene: -
J gene: TRBJ1-4
V gene: TRBV4-1
CDR3 protein: CASSHITNGGKGEKLFF
CDR3 DNA: TGCGCCAGCAGCCATATAACGAATGGGGGGAAGGGAGAAAAACTGTTTTTT

clone size: once
D gene: TRBD1
J gene: TRBJ1-6
V gene: TRBV6-5
CDR3 protein: CASTPGQGISPLHF
CDR3 DNA: TGTGCCAGCACCCCGGGACAGGGCATCTCACCCCTCCACTTT

clone size: -
D gene: -
J gene: TRBJ1-2
V gene: TRBV19
CDR3 protein: CASSLPMDYGYTF
CDR3 DNA: TGTGCCAGTAGTCTCCCGATGGACTATGGCTACACCTTC

clone size: -
D gene: -
J gene: TRBJ2-2
V gene: TRBV7-2
CDR3 protein: CASSLSVVGGELFF
CDR3 DNA: TGTGCCAGCAGCCTCTCTGTGGTTGGCGGGGAGCTGTTTTTT

clone size: -
D gene: TRBD2
J gene: TRBJ2-1
V gene: TRBV30
CDR3 protein: CAWNGLAGAYNEQFF
CDR3 DNA: TGTGCCTGGAACGGACTAGCGGGAGCCTACAATGAGCAGTTCTTC

clone size: -
D gene: -
J gene: TRBJ1-2
V gene: TRBV2
CDR3 protein: CASMQGIFGYTF
CDR3 DNA: TGTGCCAGCATGCAGGGAATATTTGGCTACACCTTC

clone size: once
D gene: -
J gene: TRBJ1-2
V gene: TRBV28
CDR3 protein: CAIQGVGYGYTF
CDR3 DNA: TGTGCCATACAGGGAGTGGGCTATGGCTACACCTTC

clone size: once
D gene: -
J gene: TRBJ2-2
V gene: TRBV7-7
CDR3 protein: CASSGRGGTGELFF
CDR3 DNA: TGTGCCAGCAGCGGCCGAGGGGGCACCGGGGAGCTGTTTTTT

clone size: -
D gene: -
J gene: TRBJ1-3
V gene: TRBV5-6
CDR3 protein: CASSSPSSGNTIYF
CDR3 DNA: TGTGCCAGCAGCTCCCCGAGCTCTGGAAACACCATATATTTT

clone size: once
D gene: -
J gene: TRBJ2-3
V gene: TRBV25-1
CDR3 protein: CASSEFLDPDTQYF
CDR3 DNA: TGTGCCAGCAGTGAATTCTTAGACCCAGATACGCAGTATTTT

clone size: -
D gene: -
J gene: TRBJ1-5
V gene: TRBV2
CDR3 protein: CASSDRQGVSNQPQHF
CDR3 DNA: TGTGCCAGCAGTGATCGGCAGGGCGTTTCCAATCAGCCCCAGCATTTT

clone size: once
D gene: TRBD1
J gene: TRBJ2-1
V gene: TRBV7-6
CDR3 protein: CASSARPGQGKSGNGNNEQFF
CDR3 DNA: TGTGCCAGCAGCGCACGACCGGGACAGGGGAAGTCCGGGAATGGGAACAATGAGCAGTTCTTC

clone size: -
D gene: TRBD1
J gene: TRBJ1-3
V gene: TRBV15
CDR3 protein: CASGQGASGNTIYF
CDR3 DNA: TGTGCCAGCGGACAGGGGGCGTCTGGAAACACCATATATTTT

clone size: -
D gene: -
J gene: TRBJ2-2
V gene: TRBV10-3
CDR3 protein: CAISDHNLRGNTGELFF
CDR3 DNA: TGTGCCATCAGTGATCATAATTTAAGGGGGAACACCGGGGAGCTGTTTTTT

clone size: -
D gene: TRBD2
J gene: TRBJ2-4
V gene: TRBV7-9
CDR3 protein: CASSLRGGEAKNIQYF
CDR3 DNA: TGTGCCAGCAGCTTACGGGGGGGCGAGGCCAAAAACATTCAGTACTTC

clone size: -
D gene: TRBD1
J gene: TRBJ2-3
V gene: TRBV7-2
CDR3 protein: CASSLGDRGHTQYF
CDR3 DNA: TGTGCCAGCAGCTTAGGGGACAGGGGGCATACGCAGTATTTT

clone size: -
D gene: TRBD1
J gene: TRBJ1-1
V gene: TRBV30
CDR3 protein: CAWRTGPTEAFF
CDR3 DNA: TGTGCCTGGAGGACAGGGCCCACTGAAGCTTTCTTT

clone size: -
D gene: -
J gene: TRBJ1-2
V gene: TRBV6-5
CDR3 protein: CASRVTGKTYGYTF
CDR3 DNA: TGTGCCAGCAGAGTTACCGGGAAAACCTATGGCTACACCTTC

clone size: -
D gene: -
J gene: TRBJ2-7
V gene: TRBV5-6
CDR3 protein: CASRGGPGRSYEQYF
CDR3 DNA: TGTGCCAGCAGGGGGGGGCCAGGGAGGTCCTACGAGCAGTACTTC

clone size: once
D gene: -
J gene: TRBJ1-5
V gene: TRBV2
CDR3 protein: CASIGRGVANQPQHF
CDR3 DNA: TGTGCCAGCATAGGTCGTGGGGTAGCAAATCAGCCCCAGCATTTT

clone size: -
D gene: TRBD1
J gene: TRBJ1-1
V gene: TRBV30
CDR3 protein: CAWSVRGQWNTEAFF
CDR3 DNA: TGTGCCTGGAGTGTAAGGGGACAGTGGAACACTGAAGCTTTCTTT

clone size: -
D gene: -
J gene: TRBJ1-3
V gene: TRBV7-8
CDR3 protein: CASSPYRVMQVSKPLSGNTIYF
CDR3 DNA: TGTGCCAGCAGCCCGTATCGAGTTATGCAAGTTTCGAAACCCCTCTCTGGAAACACCATATATTTT

clone size: -
D gene: TRBD2
J gene: TRBJ2-1
V gene: TRBV9
CDR3 protein: CASSVTLAGDHNEQFF
CDR3 DNA: TGTGCCAGCAGCGTGACACTAGCGGGAGATCACAATGAGCAGTTCTTC

clone size: -
D gene: TRBD1
J gene: TRBJ2-3
V gene: TRBV7-2
CDR3 protein: CASSIDRATSTDTQYF
CDR3 DNA: TGTGCCAGCAGCATCGACAGGGCGACTAGCACAGATACGCAGTATTTT

clone size: -
D gene: -
J gene: TRBJ1-5
V gene: TRBV6-6
CDR3 protein: CASSYSRSNQPQHF
CDR3 DNA: TGTGCCAGCAGTTACTCGAGGAGCAATCAGCCCCAGCATTTT

clone size: -
D gene: -
J gene: TRBJ1-1
V gene: TRBV5-1
CDR3 protein: CASSASPGNTEAFF
CDR3 DNA: TGCGCCAGCAGCGCGTCCCCAGGGAACACTGAAGCTTTCTTT

clone size: once
D gene: -
J gene: TRBJ1-1
V gene: TRBV19
CDR3 protein: CASSPHLNTEAFF
CDR3 DNA: TGTGCCAGTAGTCCACATCTGAACACTGAAGCTTTCTTT